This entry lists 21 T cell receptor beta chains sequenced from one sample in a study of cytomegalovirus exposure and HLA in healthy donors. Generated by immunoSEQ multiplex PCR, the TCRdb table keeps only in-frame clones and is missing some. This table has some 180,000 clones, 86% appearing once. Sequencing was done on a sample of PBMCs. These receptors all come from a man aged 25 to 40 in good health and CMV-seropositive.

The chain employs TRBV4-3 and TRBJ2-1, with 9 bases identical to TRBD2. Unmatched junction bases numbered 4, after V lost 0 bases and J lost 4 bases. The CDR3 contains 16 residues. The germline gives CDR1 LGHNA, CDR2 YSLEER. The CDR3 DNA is TGCGCCAGCAGCCAAGATAACGGACTAGCGTACAATGAGCAGTTCTTC. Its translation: CASSQDNGLAYNEQFF.

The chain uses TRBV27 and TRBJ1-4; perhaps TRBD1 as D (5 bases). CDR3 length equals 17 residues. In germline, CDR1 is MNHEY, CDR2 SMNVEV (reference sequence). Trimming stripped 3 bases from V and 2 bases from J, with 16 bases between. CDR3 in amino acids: CASSLSQVIGTNEKLFF. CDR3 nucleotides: TGTGCCAGCAGTTTGTCACAGGTGATAGGGACTAATGAAAAACTGTTTTTT.

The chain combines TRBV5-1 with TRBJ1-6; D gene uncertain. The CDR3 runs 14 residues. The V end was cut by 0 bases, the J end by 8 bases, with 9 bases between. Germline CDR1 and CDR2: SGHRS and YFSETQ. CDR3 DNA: TGCGCCAGCAGCTTGGCCGGTGGAGATTCACCCCTCCACTTT. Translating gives CASSLAGGDSPLHF.

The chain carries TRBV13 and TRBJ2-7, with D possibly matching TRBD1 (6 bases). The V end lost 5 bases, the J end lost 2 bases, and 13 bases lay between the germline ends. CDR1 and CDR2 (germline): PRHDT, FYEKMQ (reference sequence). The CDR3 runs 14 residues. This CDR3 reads CASSADRLTYEQYF. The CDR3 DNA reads TGTGCCAGCAGCGCCGACAGGCTTACCTACGAGCAGTACTTC. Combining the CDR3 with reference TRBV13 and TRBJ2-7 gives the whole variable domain AAGVIQSPRHLIKEKRETATLKCYPIPRHDTVYWYQQGPGQDPQFLISFYEKMQSDKGSIPDRFSAQQFSDYHSELNMSSLELGDSALYFCASSADRLTYEQYFGPGTRLTVT.

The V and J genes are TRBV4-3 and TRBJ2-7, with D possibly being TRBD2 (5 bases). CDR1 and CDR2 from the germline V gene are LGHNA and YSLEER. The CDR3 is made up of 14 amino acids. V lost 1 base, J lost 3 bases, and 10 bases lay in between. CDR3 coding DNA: TGCGCCAGCAGCCAAGGAGAAGAGGGCTACGAGCAGTACTTC. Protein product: CASSQGEEGYEQYF.

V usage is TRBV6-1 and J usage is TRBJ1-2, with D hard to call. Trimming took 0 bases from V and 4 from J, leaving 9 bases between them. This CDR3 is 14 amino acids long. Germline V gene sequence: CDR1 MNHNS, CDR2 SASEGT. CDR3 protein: CASSEALGSYGYTF. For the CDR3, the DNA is TGTGCCAGCAGTGAAGCGCTGGGCTCCTATGGCTACACCTTC.

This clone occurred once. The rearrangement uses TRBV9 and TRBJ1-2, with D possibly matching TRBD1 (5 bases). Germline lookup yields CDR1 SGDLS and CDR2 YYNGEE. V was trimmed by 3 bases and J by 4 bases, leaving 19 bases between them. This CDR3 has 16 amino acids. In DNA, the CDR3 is TGTGCCAGCAGCGCCGGCGGGGGAGGAATCGGCTATGGCTACACCTTC. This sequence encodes CASSAGGGGIGYGYTF.

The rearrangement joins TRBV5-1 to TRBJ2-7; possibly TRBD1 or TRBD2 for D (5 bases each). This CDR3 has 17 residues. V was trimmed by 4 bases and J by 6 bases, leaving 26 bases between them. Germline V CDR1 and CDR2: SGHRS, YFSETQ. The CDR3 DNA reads TGCGCCAGCAGCGTAGGATATCCCACGTCCCCTGGGGGCGAGCAGTACTTC. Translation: CASSVGYPTSPGGEQYF.

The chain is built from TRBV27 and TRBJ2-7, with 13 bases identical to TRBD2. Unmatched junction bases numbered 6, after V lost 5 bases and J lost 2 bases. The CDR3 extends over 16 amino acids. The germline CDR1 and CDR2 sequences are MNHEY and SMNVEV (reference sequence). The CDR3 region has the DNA TGTGCCAGCAGTGGGGGACTAGCGGGATTCCCCTACGAGCAGTACTTC. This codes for CASSGGLAGFPYEQYF.

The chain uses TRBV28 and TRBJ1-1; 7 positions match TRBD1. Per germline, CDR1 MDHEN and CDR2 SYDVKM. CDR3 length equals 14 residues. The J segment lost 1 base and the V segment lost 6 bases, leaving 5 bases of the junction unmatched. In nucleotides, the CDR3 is TGTGCCAGCAGAGGACAGGAAACGAACACTGAAGCTTTCTTT. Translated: CASRGQETNTEAFF.

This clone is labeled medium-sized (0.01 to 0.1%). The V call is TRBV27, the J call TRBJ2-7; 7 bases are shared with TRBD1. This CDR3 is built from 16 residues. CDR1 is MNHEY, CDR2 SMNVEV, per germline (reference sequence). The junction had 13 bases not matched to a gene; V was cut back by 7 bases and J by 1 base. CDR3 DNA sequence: TGTGCCAGCACACCACATAAGAGGGGGCCATCCTACGAGCAGTACTTC. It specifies CASTPHKRGPSYEQYF.

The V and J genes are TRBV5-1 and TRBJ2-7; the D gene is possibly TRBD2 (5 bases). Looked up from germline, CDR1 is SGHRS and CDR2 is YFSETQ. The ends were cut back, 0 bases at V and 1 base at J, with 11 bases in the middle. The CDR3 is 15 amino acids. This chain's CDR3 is CASSLEGSGSYEQYF. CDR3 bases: TGCGCCAGCAGCTTGGAGGGCAGCGGTTCCTACGAGCAGTACTTC. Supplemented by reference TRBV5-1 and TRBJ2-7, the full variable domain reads KAGVTQTPRYLIKTRGQQVTLSCSPISGHRSVSWYQQTPGQGLQFLFEYFSETQRNKGNFPGRFSGRQFSNSRSEMNVSTLELGDSALYLCASSLEGSGSYEQYFGPGTRLTVT.

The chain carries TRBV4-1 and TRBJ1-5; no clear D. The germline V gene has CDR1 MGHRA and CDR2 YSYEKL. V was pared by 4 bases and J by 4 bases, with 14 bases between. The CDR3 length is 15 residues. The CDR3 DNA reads TGCGCCAGCAGCCCGGGTCGAGCCTCGAATCAGCCCCAGCATTTT. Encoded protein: CASSPGRASNQPQHF.

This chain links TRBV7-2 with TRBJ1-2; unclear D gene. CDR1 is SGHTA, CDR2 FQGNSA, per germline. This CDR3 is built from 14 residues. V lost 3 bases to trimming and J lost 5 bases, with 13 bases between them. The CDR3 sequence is CASSLIGEIYGYTF. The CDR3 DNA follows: TGTGCCAGCAGCTTGATCGGGGAGATTTATGGCTACACCTTC.

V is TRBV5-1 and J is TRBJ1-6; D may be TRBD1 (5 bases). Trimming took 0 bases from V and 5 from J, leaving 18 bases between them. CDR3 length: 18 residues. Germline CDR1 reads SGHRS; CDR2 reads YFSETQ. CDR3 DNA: TGCGCCAGCAGCTTGGCTTCTTCTCCGGGACTCAATAATTCACCCCTCCACTTT. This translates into CASSLASSPGLNNSPLHF. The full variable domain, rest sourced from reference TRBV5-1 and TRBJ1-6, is KAGVTQTPRYLIKTRGQQVTLSCSPISGHRSVSWYQQTPGQGLQFLFEYFSETQRNKGNFPGRFSGRQFSNSRSEMNVSTLELGDSALYLCASSLASSPGLNNSPLHFGNGTRLTVT.

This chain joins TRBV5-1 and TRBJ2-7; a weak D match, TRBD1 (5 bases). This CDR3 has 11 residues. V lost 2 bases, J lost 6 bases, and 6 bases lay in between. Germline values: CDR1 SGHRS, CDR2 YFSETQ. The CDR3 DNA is TGCGCCAGCAGCTTTGGGGCCGAGCAGTACTTC. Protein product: CASSFGAEQYF.

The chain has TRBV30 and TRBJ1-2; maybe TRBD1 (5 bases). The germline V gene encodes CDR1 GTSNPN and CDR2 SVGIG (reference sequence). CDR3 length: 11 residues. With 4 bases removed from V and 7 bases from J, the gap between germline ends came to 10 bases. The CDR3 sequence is CAWTLGTGYTF. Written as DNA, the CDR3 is TGTGCCTGGACTTTAGGGACTGGCTACACCTTC.

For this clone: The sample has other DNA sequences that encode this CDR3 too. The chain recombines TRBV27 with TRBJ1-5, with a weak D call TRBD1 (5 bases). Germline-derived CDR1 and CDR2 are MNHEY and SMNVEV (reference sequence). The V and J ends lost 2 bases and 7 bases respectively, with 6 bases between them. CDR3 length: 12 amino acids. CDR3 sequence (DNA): TGTGCCAGCAGTTTAACAGGACAGCCCCAGCATTTT. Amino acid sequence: CASSLTGQPQHF.

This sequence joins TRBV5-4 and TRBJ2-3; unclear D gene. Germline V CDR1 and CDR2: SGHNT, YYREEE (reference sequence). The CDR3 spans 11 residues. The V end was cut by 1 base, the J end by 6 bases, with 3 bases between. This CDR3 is CASSLTDTQYF. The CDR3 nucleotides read TGTGCCAGCAGCTTGACGGATACGCAGTATTTT.

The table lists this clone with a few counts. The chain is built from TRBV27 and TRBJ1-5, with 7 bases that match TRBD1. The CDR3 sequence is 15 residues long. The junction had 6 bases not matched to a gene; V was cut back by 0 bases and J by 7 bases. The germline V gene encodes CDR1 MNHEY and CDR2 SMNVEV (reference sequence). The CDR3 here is CASSLSQDRYQPQHF. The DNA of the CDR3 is TGTGCCAGCAGTTTATCGCAGGACAGGTACCAGCCCCAGCATTTT.

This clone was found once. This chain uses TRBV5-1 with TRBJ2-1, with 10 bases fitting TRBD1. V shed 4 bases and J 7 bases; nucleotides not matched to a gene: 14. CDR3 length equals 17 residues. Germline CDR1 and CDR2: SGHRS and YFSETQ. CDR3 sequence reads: CASSALYRDRGKNEQFF. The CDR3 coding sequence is TGCGCCAGCAGCGCACTGTACCGGGACAGGGGTAAAAATGAGCAGTTCTTC.